This entry lists 13 T cell receptor beta chains sequenced from one sample in a study of blood T cell repertoires in COVID-19. Method: immunoSEQ multiplex PCR; TCRdb's copy keeps in-frame clones and lacks some. Found here are around 200,000 clones, about 86% of them singletons; the top ten hold less than 5.5%. The sample was peripheral blood. Receptor source: a man aged 45-60 years with active or convalescent COVID-19.

The chain employs TRBV18 and TRBJ2-5, with a possible D match to TRBD1 (5 bases). Germline loops: CDR1 KGHSH, CDR2 LQKENI. The CDR3 extends over 14 amino acids. Trimming pared 6 bases from V and 4 bases from J, leaving 15 bases between. Here the CDR3 reads CASSSGQGRETQYF. CDR3 nucleotide sequence: TGTGCCAGCTCCTCAGGCCAGGGAAGAGAGACCCAGTACTTC.

The J gene is TRBJ2-7, the V gene TRBV5-6; 7 bases agree with TRBD1. The CDR3 is made up of 14 amino acids. J was trimmed by 5 bases and V by 0 bases; bases with no gene match: 5. Germline V gives CDR1 SGHDT, CDR2 YYEEEE. In nucleotides, the CDR3 is TGTGCCAGCAGCTTGGTAACAGGGGCGCACGAGCAGTACTTC. Its protein product is CASSLVTGAHEQYF.

The rearrangement uses TRBV2 and TRBJ2-5; 14 bases agree with TRBD2. Germline CDR1 and CDR2: SNHLY and FYNNEI. CDR3 size: 15 residues. Germline trimming cut 7 bases from V and 2 bases from J; bases unmatched to any gene: 3. The CDR3 loop is CASTGLAGGQETQYF. CDR3 DNA: TGTGCCAGCACTGGACTAGCGGGGGGACAAGAGACCCAGTACTTC. The variable domain in full, completed from reference TRBV2 and TRBJ2-5, reads EPEVTQTPSHQVTQMGQEVILRCVPISNHLYFYWYRQILGQKVEFLVSFYNNEISEKSEIFDDQFSVERPDGSNFTLKIRSTKLEDSAMYFCASTGLAGGQETQYFGPGTRLLVL.

This chain connects TRBV25-1 to TRBJ1-2, with D perhaps matching TRBD1 (6 bases). The germline V gene has CDR1 MGHDK and CDR2 SYGVNS. The V and J ends lost 0 bases and 8 bases respectively, with 13 bases between them. The CDR3 spans 14 residues. The CDR3 nucleotides are TGTGCCAGCAGTGAATATGGGGGGGGCCGCGGCTACACCTTC. It translates to CASSEYGGGRGYTF.

The V call is TRBV9, the J call TRBJ1-1; TRBD1 aligns across 8 bases. The CDR3 is made up of 15 amino acids. The J segment lost 5 bases and the V segment lost 3 bases, leaving 9 bases of the junction unmatched. From germline, CDR1 is SGDLS and CDR2 YYNGEE. In DNA form, the CDR3 reads TGTGCCAGCAGCGCCGCGCAGGGGGCGCGTACTGAAGCTTTCTTT. Translated, it gives CASSAAQGARTEAFF. Full variable domain (remainder filled in from reference TRBV9 and TRBJ1-1): DSGVTQTPKHLITATGQRVTLRCSPRSGDLSVYWYQQSLDQGLQFLIQYYNGEERAKGNILERFSAQQFPDLHSELNLSSLELGDSALYFCASSAAQGARTEAFFGQGTRLTVV.

This clone was seen only once. The J gene is TRBJ2-5, the V gene TRBV7-9, with TRBD2 matching 10 bases. The V and J ends lost 1 base and 5 bases, in that order; junction bases with no gene match: 4. This CDR3 region has 15 residues. Germline V gene data show CDR1 as SEHNR and CDR2 as FQNEAQ (reference sequence). The CDR3 sequence is CASSLGSGGFETQYF. CDR3 nucleotide sequence: TGTGCCAGCAGCTTAGGTAGCGGGGGGTTTGAGACCCAGTACTTC.

A single count supports this clone. The chain couples TRBV7-3 to TRBJ2-3; 15 nucleotides line up with TRBD2. The V gene end was trimmed by 5 bases and the J gene end by 4 bases; junction bases not matched to a gene: 10. Germline V gene lookup returns CDR1 SGHTA and CDR2 FQGTGA. The CDR3 totals 18 residues. This CDR3 is CASSPGLAGGIVADTQYF. The CDR3 coding sequence is TGTGCCAGCAGCCCCGGACTAGCGGGGGGGATCGTTGCAGATACGCAGTATTTT.

The V call is TRBV5-6, the J call TRBJ2-3, with 8 bases fitting TRBD2. The CDR3 has 14 amino acids. Germline CDR1 and CDR2: SGHDT and YYEEEE. The V segment lost 5 bases and the J segment 1 base; nucleotides outside the gene matches: 3. Here the CDR3 reads CASRSAGGTDTQYF. The CDR3 DNA follows: TGTGCCAGCAGGTCAGCGGGGGGCACAGATACGCAGTATTTT. Filled out from reference TRBV5-6 and TRBJ2-3, the complete variable domain reads DAGVTQSPTHLIKTRGQQVTLRCSPKSGHDTVSWYQQALGQGPQFIFQYYEEEERQRGNFPDRFSGHQFPNYSSELNVNALLLGDSALYLCASRSAGGTDTQYFGPGTRLTVL.

V gene TRBV3-1 (or the pseudogene TRBV3-2) combines with J gene TRBJ1-1; D may be TRBD1 (6 bases). This CDR3 has 16 residues. V gave up 1 base and J gave up 1 base, with 13 bases separating them. Germline V gives CDR1 LGHDT, CDR2 YNNKEL (reference sequence). As DNA, the CDR3 is TGTGCCAGCAGCCAAGCTCGTGGCAGGGGGAACACTGAAGCTTTCTTT. This codes for CASSQARGRGNTEAFF.

The chain joins TRBV5-6 to TRBJ1-1, with TRBD1 matching over 8 bases. Per germline, CDR1 SGHDT and CDR2 YYEEEE. There are 14 residues in the CDR3. V was pared by 6 bases and J by 5 bases, with 9 bases of the junction left unmatched. The CDR3 here is CASNEAGGRTEAFF. The CDR3 coding sequence is TGTGCCAGCAACGAAGCAGGGGGCCGGACTGAAGCTTTCTTT.

The chain links TRBV30 to TRBJ2-3; possible D gene TRBD2, 7 bases. V lost 1 base, J lost 14 bases, and 19 bases lay in between. The CDR3 is 13 amino acids. Germline CDR1 reads GTSNPN; CDR2 reads SVGIG (reference sequence). DNA for the CDR3: TGTGCCTGGAGTGGCCTTGTGGGGGGGACAAGGTATTTT. It yields the protein CAWSGLVGGTRYF.

The chain combines TRBV30 with TRBJ2-7, with a tentative D call TRBD1 (5 bases). Germline CDR1 is GTSNPN and CDR2 is SVGIG (reference sequence). CDR3 size: 12 residues. V was shortened by 1 base and J by 6 bases, with 10 bases between the two germline ends. DNA for the CDR3: TGTGCCTGGAGTGGGCCTAGGGGCGAGCAGTACTTC. Translated, it gives CAWSGPRGEQYF.

This clone was seen once. The chain joins TRBV7-8 to TRBJ2-3, with D tentatively TRBD2 (5 bases). The CDR3 is 15 amino acids. V was trimmed by 0 bases and J by 1 base, leaving 8 bases between them. Germline CDR1 SGHVS, CDR2 FQNEAQ. CDR3: CASSLAERGTDTQYF. CDR3 nucleotides: TGTGCCAGCAGCTTAGCTGAGAGGGGCACAGATACGCAGTATTTT.